A single sample is the source of the 5 T cell receptor beta chains below, sequenced in a study of blood T cell repertoires in COVID-19. Method: immunoSEQ multiplex PCR; TCRdb's copy keeps in-frame clones and lacks some. This table holds 100,000 to 150,000 clones, around 88% found once. The sequenced material came from peripheral blood. These receptors all stem from a man over 45 with acute or convalescent COVID-19.

This clone came up once. The gene calls are TRBV6-6 and TRBJ1-6, with D perhaps TRBD1 (5 bases). The CDR3 is made up of 20 amino acids. CDR1 MNHNY and CDR2 SVGAGI come from the germline V gene (reference sequence). Trimming cost V 5 bases and J 0 bases, with 23 bases left between them. The CDR3 region is CASSPPTSGLLSSYNSPLHF. Written as DNA, the CDR3 is TGTGCCAGCAGTCCCCCTACCTCGGGACTTTTAAGCTCCTATAATTCACCCCTCCACTTT.

The V and J genes are TRBV3-1 (or the pseudogene TRBV3-2) and TRBJ2-7, with 10 bases identical to TRBD1. The V segment lost 1 base and the J segment 5 bases; nucleotides outside the gene matches: 11. Germline CDR1 and CDR2: LGHDT and YNNKEL (reference sequence). The CDR3 loop spans 17 amino acids. This CDR3 is CASSQGTVRDRGHEQYF. CDR3 DNA: TGTGCCAGCAGCCAAGGGACTGTGAGGGACAGGGGCCACGAGCAGTACTTC.

This clone occurred once. The chain joins TRBV5-1 to TRBJ2-7; 8 positions match TRBD2. Trimming at V came to 2 bases and at J to 4 bases, leaving 23 bases not matched to a gene. The germline gives CDR1 SGHRS, CDR2 YFSETQ. The CDR3 spans 20 residues. The DNA of the CDR3 is TGCGCCAGCAGCTTCATGCCCGTGACAGTAATTACGGGGGGGAAATACGAGCAGTACTTC. It specifies CASSFMPVTVITGGKYEQYF. The complete variable domain, with remaining parts taken from reference TRBV5-1 and TRBJ2-7, reads KAGVTQTPRYLIKTRGQQVTLSCSPISGHRSVSWYQQTPGQGLQFLFEYFSETQRNKGNFPGRFSGRQFSNSRSEMNVSTLELGDSALYLCASSFMPVTVITGGKYEQYFGPGTRLTVT.

The chain recombines TRBV7-8 with TRBJ2-1; D is undetermined. V was trimmed by 5 bases and J by 4 bases, leaving 9 bases between them. Germline values: CDR1 SGHVS, CDR2 FQNEAQ. The CDR3 covers 13 residues. Written as DNA, the CDR3 is TGTGCCAGCAGCCGTAACAAGTACAATGAGCAGTTCTTC. This translates into CASSRNKYNEQFF.

The V gene is TRBV6-5, the J gene TRBJ2-2; D possibly corresponds to TRBD2 (5 bases). The V gene lost 2 bases and the J gene lost 2 bases, with 12 bases spanning the gap. CDR3 length equals 16 residues. The germline V gene encodes CDR1 MNHEY and CDR2 SVGAGI. Written as DNA, the CDR3 is TGTGCCAGCAGTTACCTAAGCGGTGCCAACACCGGGGAGCTGTTTTTT. This encodes CASSYLSGANTGELFF.